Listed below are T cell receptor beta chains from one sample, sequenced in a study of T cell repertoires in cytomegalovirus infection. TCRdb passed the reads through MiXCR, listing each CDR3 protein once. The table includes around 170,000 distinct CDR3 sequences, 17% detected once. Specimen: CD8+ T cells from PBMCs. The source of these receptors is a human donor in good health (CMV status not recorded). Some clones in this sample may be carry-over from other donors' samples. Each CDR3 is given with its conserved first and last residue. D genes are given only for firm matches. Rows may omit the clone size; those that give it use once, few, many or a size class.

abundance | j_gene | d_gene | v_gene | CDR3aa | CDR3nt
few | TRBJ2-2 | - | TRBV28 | CASTGVSNTGELFF | TGTGCCAGCACCGGGGTCTCGAACACCGGGGAGCTGTTTTTT
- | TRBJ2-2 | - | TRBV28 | CASSLKGPRELFF | TGTGCCAGCAGTTTAAAGGGGCCCCGGGAGCTGTTTTTT
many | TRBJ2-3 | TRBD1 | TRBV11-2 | CASSLVFPQPTGGRKSTDTQYF | TGTGCCAGCAGCTTAGTCTTCCCCCAACCGACAGGGGGCCGAAAGAGCACAGATACGCAGTATTTT
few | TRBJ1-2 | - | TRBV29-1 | CSVETLANYGYTF | TGCAGCGTTGAAACCCTAGCTAACTATGGCTACACCTTC
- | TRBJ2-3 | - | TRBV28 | CASNYSPPDTQYF | TGTGCCAGCAATTATAGCCCCCCAGATACGCAGTATTTT
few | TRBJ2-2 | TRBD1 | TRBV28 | CASSWGQRLFF | TGTGCCAGCAGTTGGGGACAGAGGCTGTTTTTT
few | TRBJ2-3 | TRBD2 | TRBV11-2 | CASSISWTSSTDTQYF | TGTGCCAGCAGCATCTCTTGGACTAGCAGCACAGATACGCAGTATTTT
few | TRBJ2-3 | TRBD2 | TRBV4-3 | CASSPTSGRALGTQYF | TGCGCCAGCAGCCCTACTAGCGGGAGGGCTCTAGGTACGCAGTATTTT
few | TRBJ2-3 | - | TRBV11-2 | CASSQILTGIGTDTQYF | TGTGCCAGCAGCCAAATCCTCACAGGGATCGGCACAGATACGCAGTATTTT
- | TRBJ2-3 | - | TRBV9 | CASSLSADTQYF | TGTGCCAGCAGCCTCTCCGCAGATACGCAGTATTTT
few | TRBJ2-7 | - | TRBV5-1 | CASSFGTQYEQYF | TGCGCCAGCAGCTTCGGGACACAGTACGAGCAGTACTTC
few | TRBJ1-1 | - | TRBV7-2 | CASSLGVDRLF | TGTGCCAGCAGCTTAGGCGTGGACAGACTCTTT